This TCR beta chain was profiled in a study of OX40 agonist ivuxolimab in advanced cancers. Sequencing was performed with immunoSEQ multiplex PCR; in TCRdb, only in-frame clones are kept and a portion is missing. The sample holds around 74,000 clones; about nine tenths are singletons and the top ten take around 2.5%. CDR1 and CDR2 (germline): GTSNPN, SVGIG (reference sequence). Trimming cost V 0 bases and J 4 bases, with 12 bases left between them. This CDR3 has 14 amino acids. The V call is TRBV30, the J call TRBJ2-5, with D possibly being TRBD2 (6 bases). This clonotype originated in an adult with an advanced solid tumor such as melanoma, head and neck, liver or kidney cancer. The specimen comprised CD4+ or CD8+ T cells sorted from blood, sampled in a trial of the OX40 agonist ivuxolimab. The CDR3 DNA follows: TGTGCCTGGAGTGTAAAACGGGAGTTAGAGACCCAGTACTTC. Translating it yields CAWSVKRELETQYF.